This is a list of T cell receptor beta chains from one sample in a study of blood T cell repertoires in COVID-19. The assay was immunoSEQ multiplex PCR, and TCRdb's table has in-frame clones only and misses some. In the table there are around 100,000 clones, 87% of which are singletons. The sample was peripheral blood. The receptor source for this set is a human donor in a cohort sampled during active COVID-19. Each CDR3 is given with its conserved first and last residue. The D gene is left open where the match is weak. Only part of the rows carry a size: once, few, many, or a class if the clone is expanded.

clone_size | cdr3_length | d_call | j_call | v_call | cdr3_aa | cdr3_nt
few | 13 | - | TRBJ2-1 | TRBV12-3/TRBV12-4 | CASRVAAMGEQFF | TGTGCCAGCAGAGTAGCGGCTATGGGGGAGCAGTTCTTC
- | 13 | - | TRBJ1-4 | TRBV10-3 | CAINARVGEKLFF | TGTGCCATAAACGCCAGGGTAGGAGAAAAACTGTTTTTT
- | 13 | TRBD1 | TRBJ1-1 | TRBV12-3/TRBV12-4 | CASRPGQGTEAFF | TGTGCCAGCAGGCCGGGACAGGGAACAGAAGCTTTCTTT
- | 17 | - | TRBJ2-1 | TRBV6-1 | CASSEHPRGSSYNEQFF | TGTGCCAGCAGTGAACACCCAAGGGGCAGCTCCTACAATGAGCAGTTCTTC
- | 15 | TRBD2 | TRBJ2-1 | TRBV19 | CASTTSGGSYNEQFF | TGTGCCAGTACTACTAGCGGAGGCTCCTACAATGAGCAGTTCTTC
- | 17 | - | TRBJ2-1 | TRBV10-3 | CAISESIGAAGLNEQFF | TGTGCCATCAGTGAGTCGATTGGGGCCGCGGGGTTGAATGAGCAGTTCTTC
- | 15 | - | TRBJ1-2 | TRBV19 | CASSIDDFPAQGYTF | TGTGCCAGTAGTATAGATGACTTCCCAGCCCAGGGCTACACCTTC
- | 15 | - | TRBJ1-4 | TRBV28 | CASSLAGQTNEKLFF | TGTGCCAGCAGTCTTGCTGGGCAGACTAATGAAAAACTGTTTTTT
- | 13 | - | TRBJ1-5 | TRBV29-1 | CRSGQGINQPQHF | TGCAGATCAGGGCAGGGAATTAATCAGCCCCAGCATTTT
- | 15 | TRBD2 | TRBJ2-1 | TRBV5-1 | CASSRLAGGPDEQFF | TGCGCCAGCAGCCGACTAGCGGGGGGCCCAGATGAGCAGTTCTTC
few | 13 | - | TRBJ2-1 | TRBV5-4 | CASTRAGQGEQFF | TGTGCCAGCACTCGGGCGGGGCAAGGTGAGCAGTTCTTC
once | 17 | TRBD1 | TRBJ1-2 | TRBV5-1 | CASSLVPPGQGSYGYTF | TGCGCCAGCAGCTTGGTGCCCCCTGGACAGGGGAGCTATGGCTACACCTTC
- | 16 | TRBD2 | TRBJ2-4 | TRBV14 | CASSQLAGGPENIQYF | TGTGCCAGCAGTCAACTAGCGGGAGGGCCCGAAAACATTCAGTACTTC
- | 16 | - | TRBJ2-1 | TRBV24-1 | CATSATGTLSYNEQFF | TGTGCCACCAGTGCAACAGGCACCCTCTCCTACAATGAGCAGTTCTTC
once | 15 | TRBD1 | TRBJ2-7 | TRBV19 | CASSITGQGIYEQYF | TGTGCCAGTAGTATAACGGGACAGGGGATTTACGAGCAGTACTTC
- | 18 | TRBD2 | TRBJ2-5 | TRBV6-2/TRBV6-3 | CASSSGPRQLAVRETQYF | TGTGCCAGCAGCTCAGGCCCCCGGCAGCTAGCGGTGCGGGAGACCCAGTACTTC
- | 15 | - | TRBJ1-2 | TRBV27 | CASSRGGASKYGYTF | TGTGCCAGCAGCCGCGGGGGGGCCTCCAAGTATGGCTACACCTTC
- | 15 | - | TRBJ1-1 | TRBV3-1/TRBV3-2 | CASSQGARVDTEAFF | TGTGCCAGCAGCCAGGGAGCTAGGGTAGACACTGAAGCTTTCTTT
- | 14 | TRBD1 | TRBJ1-2 | TRBV5-4 | CASSPTGVGYGYTF | TGTGCCAGCAGCCCGACAGGGGTTGGCTATGGCTACACCTTC
- | 12 | - | TRBJ2-5 | TRBV6-5 | CASSNNKETQYF | TGTGCCAGCAGTAATAATAAAGAGACCCAGTACTTC
- | 16 | - | TRBJ2-7 | TRBV28 | CASSPTLGRPPYEQYF | TGTGCCAGCAGTCCTACGTTGGGGAGGCCTCCCTACGAGCAGTACTTC
- | 15 | TRBD1 | TRBJ2-5 | TRBV5-1 | CASSLTTGGEETQYF | TGCGCCAGCAGCTTGACCACAGGGGGCGAAGAGACCCAGTACTTC
- | 16 | TRBD1 | TRBJ2-7 | TRBV4-2 | CASSHVGQSSVYEQYF | TGTGCCAGCAGCCACGTGGGACAGTCCTCCGTCTACGAGCAGTACTTC
- | 14 | - | TRBJ1-3 | TRBV6-1 | CASSEAGGGNTIYF | TGTGCCAGCAGTGAAGCAGGGGGTGGAAACACCATATATTTT
- | 15 | TRBD1 | TRBJ1-3 | TRBV6-5 | CASSYRTGAGNTIYF | TGTGCCAGCAGTTACCGGACAGGGGCTGGAAACACCATATATTTT
- | 12 | - | TRBJ2-7 | TRBV28 | CASSLADYEQYF | TGTGCCAGCAGTTTAGCGGACTACGAGCAGTACTTC
few | 16 | - | TRBJ2-3 | TRBV5-6 | CASSPFGGGYTDTQYF | TGTGCCAGCAGTCCATTCGGGGGTGGGTACACAGATACGCAGTATTTT
- | 19 | TRBD2 | TRBJ2-3 | TRBV10-3 | CAIRRGLAGGPTSTDTQYF | TGTGCCATCAGGAGGGGACTAGCGGGAGGACCAACTAGCACAGATACGCAGTATTTT
- | 14 | - | TRBJ1-1 | TRBV7-3 | CASSSTGGNTEAFF | TGTGCCAGCAGCTCTACAGGCGGGAACACTGAAGCTTTCTTT
- | 15 | TRBD1 | TRBJ1-1 | TRBV7-9 | CASRSADRGLSEAFF | TGTGCCAGCAGGTCCGCAGACAGGGGGCTCTCTGAAGCTTTCTTT
- | 13 | - | TRBJ1-2 | TRBV19 | CASGDRTNYGYTF | TGTGCCAGTGGCGATCGGACAAACTATGGCTACACCTTC
- | 13 | TRBD1 | TRBJ1-1 | TRBV4-1 | CASSQGQGTEAFF | TGCGCCAGCAGCCAAGGACAGGGCACTGAAGCTTTCTTT
- | 15 | TRBD1 | TRBJ1-1 | TRBV6-2/TRBV6-3 | CASSDRQGLNTEAFF | TGTGCCAGCAGTGATAGACAGGGGCTTAACACTGAAGCTTTCTTT
- | 15 | - | TRBJ2-3 | TRBV11-2 | CASSSPLSGRDTQYF | TGTGCCAGCAGCTCCCCTCTATCGGGGAGGGATACGCAGTATTTT
- | 15 | - | TRBJ1-1 | TRBV21-1 | CASSKQGRSGTEAFF | TGTGCCAGCAGCAAGCAGGGTAGGAGTGGCACTGAAGCTTTCTTT
- | 17 | TRBD2 | TRBJ2-7 | TRBV6-1 | CASSEVIERGFSYEQYF | TGTGCCAGCAGTGAAGTGATCGAGCGGGGGTTCAGCTACGAGCAGTACTTC
- | 14 | - | TRBJ2-1 | TRBV10-2 | CALRRDKNYNEQFF | TGCGCCCTCAGACGGGACAAGAACTACAATGAGCAGTTCTTC
- | 16 | - | TRBJ1-4 | TRBV5-1 | CASSSLGQGANEKLFF | TGCGCCAGCAGCTCCTTGGGACAAGGGGCTAATGAAAAACTGTTTTTT
- | 15 | - | TRBJ1-4 | TRBV9 | CASSLLDRSNEKLFF | TGTGCCAGCAGCCTACTGGACAGAAGTAATGAAAAACTGTTTTTT
- | 15 | TRBD1 | TRBJ1-1 | TRBV19 | CASSITQGASTEAFF | TGTGCCAGTAGTATTACACAGGGGGCGAGCACTGAAGCTTTCTTT
once | 14 | - | TRBJ2-2 | TRBV10-2 | CASSLYPNTGELFF | TGCGCCAGCAGTCTATACCCGAACACCGGGGAGCTGTTTTTT
- | 12 | - | TRBJ1-5 | TRBV19 | CASSILGQPQHF | TGTGCCAGTAGTATTCTGGGCCAGCCCCAGCATTTT
- | 14 | TRBD1 | TRBJ1-2 | TRBV6-5 | CASSRPGQLYGSTF | TGTGCCAGCAGCCGACCGGGACAGCTCTATGGTAGCACCTTC
- | 16 | - | TRBJ2-3 | TRBV9 | CASSSPGGDFTDTQYF | TGTGCCAGCAGCTCCCCCGGAGGAGATTTCACAGATACGCAGTATTTT
- | 15 | TRBD1 | TRBJ2-5 | TRBV5-1 | CASSSGQGGQETQYF | TGCGCCAGCAGCTCCGGACAGGGAGGCCAAGAGACCCAGTACTTC
- | 13 | - | TRBJ1-1 | TRBV4-3 | CASRETDNTEAFF | TGCGCCAGCAGAGAGACAGACAACACTGAAGCTTTCTTT
once | 17 | TRBD1 | TRBJ1-2 | TRBV6-1 | CASSEFERGRLNYGYTF | TGTGCCAGCAGTGAATTTGAGAGGGGGCGGTTGAACTATGGCTACACCTTC
- | 15 | TRBD2 | TRBJ2-1 | TRBV19 | CASSLTSAPYNEQFF | TGTGCCAGTAGTTTGACTAGCGCACCCTACAATGAGCAGTTCTTC
- | 14 | - | TRBJ1-1 | TRBV6-5 | CASRTDSPNTEAFF | TGTGCCAGCAGGACGGACAGCCCGAACACTGAAGCTTTCTTT
- | 12 | - | TRBJ1-2 | TRBV20-1 | CSASLSDYGYTF | TGCAGTGCTAGTCTCTCGGACTATGGCTACACCTTC
once | 16 | TRBD1 | TRBJ2-2 | TRBV13 | CASSLAQGANTGELFF | TGTGCCAGCAGCTTAGCCCAGGGGGCGAACACCGGGGAGCTGTTTTTT
- | 16 | TRBD2 | TRBJ2-7 | TRBV4-2 | CASSQDRSGGAYEQYF | TGTGCCAGCAGCCAAGATCGCAGCGGGGGGGCCTACGAGCAGTACTTC
once | 13 | TRBD1 | TRBJ1-6 | TRBV30 | CAWRGTGLSPLHF | TGTGCCTGGAGGGGGACAGGGCTATCACCCCTCCACTTT
- | 15 | TRBD2 | TRBJ2-5 | TRBV3-1/TRBV3-2 | CASNPVGGSQETQYF | TGTGCCAGCAATCCAGTCGGGGGGTCCCAAGAGACCCAGTACTTC
- | 16 | TRBD2 | TRBJ2-3 | TRBV9 | CASSVVASGEADTQYF | TGTGCCAGCAGCGTAGTCGCTAGCGGGGAGGCAGATACGCAGTATTTT
- | 15 | - | TRBJ1-2 | TRBV3-1/TRBV3-2 | CASSQGLAGEGGYTF | TGTGCCAGCAGCCAAGGTCTTGCAGGGGAGGGTGGCTACACCTTC
- | 14 | TRBD2 | TRBJ2-3 | TRBV19 | CASRLAGVTDTQYF | TGTGCCAGTAGATTAGCGGGGGTCACAGATACGCAGTATTTT
- | 14 | - | TRBJ1-6 | TRBV10-3 | CATTRGSNNSPLHF | TGTGCCACCACCAGGGGCAGTAATAATTCACCCCTCCACTTT
- | 16 | - | TRBJ2-5 | TRBV6-6 | CASSWLENPPQETQYF | TGTGCCAGCAGCTGGCTAGAGAACCCCCCACAAGAGACCCAGTACTTC